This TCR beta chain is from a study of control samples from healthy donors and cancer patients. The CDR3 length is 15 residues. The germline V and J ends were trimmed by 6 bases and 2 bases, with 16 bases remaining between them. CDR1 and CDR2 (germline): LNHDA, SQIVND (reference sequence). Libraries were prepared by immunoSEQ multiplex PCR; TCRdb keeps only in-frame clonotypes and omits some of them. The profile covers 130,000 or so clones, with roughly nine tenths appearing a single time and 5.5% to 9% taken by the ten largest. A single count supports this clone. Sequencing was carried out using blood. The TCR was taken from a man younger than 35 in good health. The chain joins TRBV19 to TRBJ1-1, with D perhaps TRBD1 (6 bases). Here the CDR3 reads CASRNTGIPNTEAFF. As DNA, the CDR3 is TGTGCCAGTAGAAACACAGGGATCCCCAACACTGAAGCTTTCTTT.